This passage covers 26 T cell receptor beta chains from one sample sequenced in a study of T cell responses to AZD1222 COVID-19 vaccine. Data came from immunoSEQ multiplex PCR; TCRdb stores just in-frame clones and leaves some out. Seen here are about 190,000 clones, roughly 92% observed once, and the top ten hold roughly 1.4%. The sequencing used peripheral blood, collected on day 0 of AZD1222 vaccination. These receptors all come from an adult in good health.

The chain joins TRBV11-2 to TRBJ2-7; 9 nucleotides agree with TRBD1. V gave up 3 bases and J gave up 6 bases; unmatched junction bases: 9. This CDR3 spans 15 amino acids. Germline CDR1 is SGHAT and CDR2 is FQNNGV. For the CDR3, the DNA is TGTGCCAGCAGCTTGCAGGGACAGGGTTTTTCCGAGCAGTACTTC. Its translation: CASSLQGQGFSEQYF.

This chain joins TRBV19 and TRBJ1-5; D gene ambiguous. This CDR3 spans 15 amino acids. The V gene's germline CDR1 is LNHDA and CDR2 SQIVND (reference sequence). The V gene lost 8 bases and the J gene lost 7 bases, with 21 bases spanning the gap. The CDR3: CASEDLGRARQPQHF. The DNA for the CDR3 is TGTGCCAGTGAGGACCTCGGGCGCGCTAGACAGCCCCAGCATTTT.

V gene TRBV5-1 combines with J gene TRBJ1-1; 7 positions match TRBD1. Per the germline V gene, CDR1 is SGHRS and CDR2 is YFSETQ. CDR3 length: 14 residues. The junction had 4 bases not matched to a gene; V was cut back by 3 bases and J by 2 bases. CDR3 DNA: TGCGCCAGCAGCTCCCAGGGGGTTAACACTGAAGCTTTCTTT. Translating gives CASSSQGVNTEAFF.

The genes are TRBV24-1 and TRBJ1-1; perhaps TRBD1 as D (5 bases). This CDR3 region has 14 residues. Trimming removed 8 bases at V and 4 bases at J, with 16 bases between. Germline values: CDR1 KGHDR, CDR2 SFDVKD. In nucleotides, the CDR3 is TGTGCCACCACCTCTGGGGGGGTAGGCACTGAAGCTTTCTTT. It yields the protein CATTSGGVGTEAFF.

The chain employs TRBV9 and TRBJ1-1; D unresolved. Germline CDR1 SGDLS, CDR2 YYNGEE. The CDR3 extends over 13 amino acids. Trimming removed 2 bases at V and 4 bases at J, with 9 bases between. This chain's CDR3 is CASSVAFATEAFF. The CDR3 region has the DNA TGTGCCAGCAGCGTCGCTTTCGCCACTGAAGCTTTCTTT. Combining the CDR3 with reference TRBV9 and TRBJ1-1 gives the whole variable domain DSGVTQTPKHLITATGQRVTLRCSPRSGDLSVYWYQQSLDQGLQFLIQYYNGEERAKGNILERFSAQQFPDLHSELNLSSLELGDSALYFCASSVAFATEAFFGQGTRLTVV.

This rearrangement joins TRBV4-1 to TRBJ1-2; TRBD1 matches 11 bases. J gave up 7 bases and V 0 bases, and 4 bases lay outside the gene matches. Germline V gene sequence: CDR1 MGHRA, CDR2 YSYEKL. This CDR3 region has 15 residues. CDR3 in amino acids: CASSQDGDRGAGYTF. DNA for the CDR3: TGCGCCAGCAGCCAAGATGGGGACAGGGGGGCTGGCTACACCTTC.

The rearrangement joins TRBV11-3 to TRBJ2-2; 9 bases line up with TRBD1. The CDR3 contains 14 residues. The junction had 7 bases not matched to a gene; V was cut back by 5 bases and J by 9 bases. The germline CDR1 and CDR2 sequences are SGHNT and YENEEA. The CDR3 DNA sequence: TGTGCCAGCAGCCAAGACAGGGGGGGCCGGGAGCTGTTTTTT. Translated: CASSQDRGGRELFF.

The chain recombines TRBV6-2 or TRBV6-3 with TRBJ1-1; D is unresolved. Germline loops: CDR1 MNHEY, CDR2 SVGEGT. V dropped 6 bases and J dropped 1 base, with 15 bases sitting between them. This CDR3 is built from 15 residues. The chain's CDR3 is CASSPGNFGNTEAFF. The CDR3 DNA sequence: TGTGCCAGCAGCCCAGGAAACTTTGGGAACACTGAAGCTTTCTTT.

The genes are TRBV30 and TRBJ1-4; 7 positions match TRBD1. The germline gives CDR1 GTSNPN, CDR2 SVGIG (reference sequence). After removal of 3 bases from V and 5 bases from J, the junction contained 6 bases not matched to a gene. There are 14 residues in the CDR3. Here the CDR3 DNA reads TGTGCCTGGAGGGCCGGGACAGTAAATGAAAAACTGTTTTTT. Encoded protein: CAWRAGTVNEKLFF.

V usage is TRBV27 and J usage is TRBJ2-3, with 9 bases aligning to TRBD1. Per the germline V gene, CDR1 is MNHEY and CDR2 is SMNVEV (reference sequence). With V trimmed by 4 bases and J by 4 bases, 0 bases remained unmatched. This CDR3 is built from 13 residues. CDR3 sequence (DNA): TGTGCCAGCAGTTGGGACAGGGCAGATACGCAGTATTTT. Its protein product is CASSWDRADTQYF.

The DNA for the CDR3 is TGCGCCAGCAGCTCAGTCCCAGGTCCGGCTGGCTATGGCTACACCTTC. Protein product: CASSSVPGPAGYGYTF. The chain combines TRBV4-1 with TRBJ1-2, with no clear D. Per the germline V gene, CDR1 is MGHRA and CDR2 is YSYEKL. This CDR3 contains 16 residues. The V gene lost 5 bases and the J gene lost 4 bases, with 20 bases spanning the gap.

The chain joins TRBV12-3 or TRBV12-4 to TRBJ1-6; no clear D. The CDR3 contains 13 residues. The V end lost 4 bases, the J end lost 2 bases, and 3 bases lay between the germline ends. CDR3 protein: CASSYTYNSPLHF. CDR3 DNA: TGTGCCAGCAGTTATACCTATAATTCACCCCTCCACTTT.

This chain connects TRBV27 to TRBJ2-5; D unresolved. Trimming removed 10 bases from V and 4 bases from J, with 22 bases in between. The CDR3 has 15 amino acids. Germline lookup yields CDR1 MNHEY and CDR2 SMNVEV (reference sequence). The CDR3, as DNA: TGTGCCACCCAAACTCTCCTGGGTGCTGCAGAGACCCAGTACTTC. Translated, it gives CATQTLLGAAETQYF.

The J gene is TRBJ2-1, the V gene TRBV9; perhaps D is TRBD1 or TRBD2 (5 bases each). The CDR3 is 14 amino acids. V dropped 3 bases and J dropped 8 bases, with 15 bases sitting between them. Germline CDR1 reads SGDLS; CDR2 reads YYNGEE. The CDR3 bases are TGTGCCAGCAGCGCAATTGGTTTGGGGGATGAGCAGTTCTTC. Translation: CASSAIGLGDEQFF.

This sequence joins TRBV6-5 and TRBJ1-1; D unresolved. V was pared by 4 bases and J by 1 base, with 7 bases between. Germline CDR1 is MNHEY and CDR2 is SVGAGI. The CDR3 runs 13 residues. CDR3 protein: CASSSTKNTEAFF. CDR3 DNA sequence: TGTGCCAGCAGTTCGACGAAGAACACTGAAGCTTTCTTT.

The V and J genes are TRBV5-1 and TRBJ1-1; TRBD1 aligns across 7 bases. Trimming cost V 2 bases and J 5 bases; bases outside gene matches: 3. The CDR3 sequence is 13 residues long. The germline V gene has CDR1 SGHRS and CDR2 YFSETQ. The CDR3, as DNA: TGCGCCAGCAGCTTTGACAGGGCTACTGAAGCTTTCTTT. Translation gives CASSFDRATEAFF.

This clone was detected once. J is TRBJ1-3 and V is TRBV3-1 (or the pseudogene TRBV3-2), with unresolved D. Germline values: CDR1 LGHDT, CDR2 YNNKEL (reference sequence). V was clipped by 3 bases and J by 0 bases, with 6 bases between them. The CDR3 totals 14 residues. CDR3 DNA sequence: TGTGCCAGCAGCCAGGTGAGCTCTGGAAACACCATATATTTT. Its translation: CASSQVSSGNTIYF.

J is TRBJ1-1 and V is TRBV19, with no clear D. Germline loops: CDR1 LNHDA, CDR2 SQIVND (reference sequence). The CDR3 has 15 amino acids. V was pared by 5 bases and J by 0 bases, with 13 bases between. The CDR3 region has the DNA TGTGCCAGTAGTGTCCGACGGCTTATGAACACTGAAGCTTTCTTT. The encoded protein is CASSVRRLMNTEAFF.

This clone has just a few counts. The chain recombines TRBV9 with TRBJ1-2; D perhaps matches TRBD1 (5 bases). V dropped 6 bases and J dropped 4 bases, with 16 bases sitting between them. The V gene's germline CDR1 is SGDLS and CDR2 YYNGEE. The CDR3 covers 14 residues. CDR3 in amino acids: CASTGDPEGYGYTF. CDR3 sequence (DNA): TGTGCCAGCACCGGGGACCCCGAGGGCTATGGCTACACCTTC. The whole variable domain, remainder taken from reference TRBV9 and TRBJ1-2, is DSGVTQTPKHLITATGQRVTLRCSPRSGDLSVYWYQQSLDQGLQFLIQYYNGEERAKGNILERFSAQQFPDLHSELNLSSLELGDSALYFCASTGDPEGYGYTFGSGTRLTVV.

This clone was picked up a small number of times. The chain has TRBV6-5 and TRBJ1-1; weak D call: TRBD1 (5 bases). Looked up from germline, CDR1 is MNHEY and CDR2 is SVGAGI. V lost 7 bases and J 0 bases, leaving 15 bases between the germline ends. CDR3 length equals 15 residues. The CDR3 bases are TGTGCCAGCACCTCCTGGGACCGCTTGAACACTGAAGCTTTCTTT. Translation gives CASTSWDRLNTEAFF.

DNA for the CDR3: TGTGCCAGCAGCTTACTAGCGGGGGCCACCGGGGAGCTGTTTTTT. It specifies CASSLLAGATGELFF. The chain recombines TRBV7-6 with TRBJ2-2, with 10 nucleotides matching TRBD2. Germline CDR1 SGHVS, CDR2 FNYEAQ. J gave up 4 bases and V 2 bases, and 1 base lay outside the gene matches. The CDR3 loop spans 15 amino acids. The whole variable domain, remainder taken from reference TRBV7-6 and TRBJ2-2, is GAGVSQSPRYKVTKRGQDVALRCDPISGHVSLYWYRQALGQGPEFLTYFNYEAQQDKSGLPNDRFSAERPEGSISTLTIQRTEQRDSAMYRCASSLLAGATGELFFGEGSRLTVL.

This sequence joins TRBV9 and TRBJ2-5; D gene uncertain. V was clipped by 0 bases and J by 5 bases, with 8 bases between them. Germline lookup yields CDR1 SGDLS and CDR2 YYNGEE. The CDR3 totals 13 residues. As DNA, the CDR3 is TGTGCCAGCAGCGTAGCTGGGTTTGAGACCCAGTACTTC. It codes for CASSVAGFETQYF.

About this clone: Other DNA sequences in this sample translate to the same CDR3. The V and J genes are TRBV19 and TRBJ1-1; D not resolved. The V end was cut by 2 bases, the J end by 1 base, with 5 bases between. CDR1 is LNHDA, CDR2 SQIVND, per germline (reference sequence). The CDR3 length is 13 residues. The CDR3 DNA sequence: TGTGCCAGTAGTATAAGGGAGAACACTGAAGCTTTCTTT. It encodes CASSIRENTEAFF.

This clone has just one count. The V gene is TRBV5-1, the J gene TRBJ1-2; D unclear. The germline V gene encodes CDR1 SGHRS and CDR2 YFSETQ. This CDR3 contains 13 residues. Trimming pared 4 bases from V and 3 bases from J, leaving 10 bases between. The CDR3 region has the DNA TGCGCCAGCAGCCCCTCGGGAGACTATGGCTACACCTTC. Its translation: CASSPSGDYGYTF.

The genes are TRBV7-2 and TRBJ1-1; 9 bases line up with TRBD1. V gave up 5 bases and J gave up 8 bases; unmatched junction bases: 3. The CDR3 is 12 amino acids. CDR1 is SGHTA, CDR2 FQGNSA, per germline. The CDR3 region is CASSRDRVEAFF. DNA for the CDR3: TGTGCCAGCAGCCGGGACAGGGTGGAAGCTTTCTTT.

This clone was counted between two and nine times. The CDR3 protein is CASSETTNTGELFF. The CDR3 bases are TGTGCCAGCAGCGAAACCACGAACACCGGGGAGCTGTTTTTT. The genes are TRBV7-9 and TRBJ2-2; D not certain. V dropped 5 bases and J dropped 0 bases, with 7 bases sitting between them. Looked up from germline, CDR1 is SEHNR and CDR2 is FQNEAQ (reference sequence). This CDR3 region has 14 residues. Looking up the rest from reference TRBV7-9 and TRBJ2-2 gives the full variable domain: DTGVSQNPRHKITKRGQNVTFRCDPISEHNRLYWYRQTLGQGPEFLTYFQNEAQLEKSRLLSDRFSAERPKGSFSTLEIQRTEQGDSAMYLCASSETTNTGELFFGEGSRLTVL.